This TCR beta chain is from a study of blood T cells in healthy people across ages (dated by TCRdb to between 2015 and 2016). About the study as a whole: In model experiments, template switching captured roughly one uniquely barcoded TCR beta cDNA molecule for every two T cells. The study measured age-related changes in TCR beta repertoire diversity using deep sequencing normalized with unique cDNA molecular identifiers. Donors were grouped into four age groups: young (average approximately 16 years), middle-aged (39), aged (approximately 67) and long-lived (about 90). To avoid experimental bias, donors of different ages were distributed randomly across sequencing lanes. Using the same blood draw, the study looked at two additional independent replicas of 1 million unique cDNA reads for two donors, one aged 18 to 30 and the other aged 80 or older. Results and caveats for the whole study, not just this receptor: The long-lived group showed more naive CD4+ T cells, fewer expanded clones and increased TCR diversity than the aged group, suggesting age selection. There was a strong correlation between observed TCR beta diversity and the percentage of naive T cells measured by flow cytometry. The CMV infection status of donors was not known, potentially confounding age-related changes in expanded clonotypes. As age increased, observed TCR beta diversity per million T cells dropped in a roughly linear way, and a significant reduction was already evident by age roughly 36. Since profiling was done on bulk unsorted PBMCs, naive and antigen-experienced compartments could not be conclusively compared. Estimates of total diversity from one million sequenced T cells were regarded as lower bounds and underestimates.

Library preparation employed 5' RACE. Sequenced using an Illumina HiSeq 2500. A second PCR of about 7 to 12 cycles was run with a J-beta primer mix and a sample-barcoded 5' primer. A unique molecular identifier was introduced onto each TCR beta cDNA molecule by a template-switch 5' adaptor carrying 12 random nucleotides. Each sample yielded at least 2.5 million CDR3-containing paired-end reads. The Mint cDNA synthesis kit, primed by a TRBC-specific oligonucleotide, was used to synthesize first-strand cDNA from all RNA. Following uracil-DNA glycosylase treatment, a first 18-cycle PCR with universal primers M1SS and BC2_uni_R was performed on all cDNA. From the authors' description of their analysis: Each sample was normalized by randomly selecting 1 million high-quality reads, each carrying a distinct molecular identifier. Instead of being binned into consensus sequences, reads with shared molecular identifiers were discarded. MiTCR, set to a Q25 quality threshold and the strictest error-elimination algorithm, was used for CDR3 identification, clonotype clustering and error correction. Lower-bound total TCR beta diversity was estimated with a nonparametric unseen species model using Euler transformation. TCRdb ran its own pipeline on the public reads, namely fastp trimming at Q25 and MiXCR clone calling, and kept in-frame beta chains. Each CDR3 protein appears once, grouped with its most common genes and DNA. None of the V and J calls come from the authors' own analysis; TCRdb made them. The sample table records around 1,000,000 distinct CDR3 sequences; 35% to 45% of these occur just once. The ten largest clones represent around 14% of the sample.

The donors were roughly 39 Caucasian individuals from Russia, aged roughly 6 to 95 years, who were systemically healthy. Each donor gave about 11 milliliters of peripheral blood, drawn into EDTA-treated Vacutainer tubes. Ficoll-Paque density-gradient centrifugation was used to isolate PBMCs, with at least 6.5 million per sample. Trizol reagent was used to extract total RNA from the PBMCs, yielding at least 6 micrograms per sample. Naive CD45RAhigh/CD27high T cell percentages were measured by flow cytometry on a PBMC aliquot from every donor. The CDR3 covers 14 residues, taking in both the cysteine and the phenylalanine. The kept DNA is CDR3 alone, 42 bases in frame from the first base. The germline V gene supplies CDR1 SGHTA and CDR2 FQGNSA. This clonotype showed up just a few times. No cognate antigen has been identified for it. A junction boundary mismatches the germline segment, possibly from a read error.

The clonotype originates from a man younger than 35 in good health. Here the chain combines TRBV7-2 and TRBJ2-7; TRBD1 lines up with 9 middle nucleotides. The last part of the DNA fits TRBJ2-5 better; the J call may be wrong. The sample comprised blood. The sequenced DNA is TGTGCCAGCAACTTAGACAGGGGGAAAGAGACCCAGTACTTC. The translation is CASNLDRGKETQYF.